A selection of T cell receptor beta chains follows, all from one sample in a study of blood T cell repertoires in COVID-19. Assay: immunoSEQ multiplex PCR; the TCRdb copy retains only in-frame clones and omits some. The sample lists under 200,000 clones; roughly four fifths were seen once. The sequenced sample consisted of peripheral blood. The receptors stem from a man aged 65 to 79 who had recovered from COVID-19. Each CDR3 is given with its conserved first and last residue. The D gene is left open where the match is weak. Clone size is not always given. Where it is, it says once, few, many or a class for expanded clones.

clone size: .
V gene: TRBV5-1
J gene: TRBJ2-3
D gene: TRBD2
CDR3 protein: CASSSRQRGSTDTQYF
CDR3 DNA: TGCGCCAGCAGCTCCAGACAGCGGGGGTCCACAGATACGCAGTATTTT

clone size: .
V gene: TRBV19
J gene: TRBJ2-7
D gene: .
CDR3 protein: CASSTEGPYEQYF
CDR3 DNA: TGTGCCAGTAGTACCGAGGGTCCCTACGAGCAGTACTTC

clone size: .
V gene: TRBV9
J gene: TRBJ2-7
D gene: TRBD1
CDR3 protein: CASSAGTGYEQYF
CDR3 DNA: TGTGCCAGCAGCGCCGGGACAGGGTACGAGCAGTACTTC

clone size: .
V gene: TRBV3-1/TRBV3-2
J gene: TRBJ2-1
D gene: .
CDR3 protein: CASSPSGAYNEQFF
CDR3 DNA: TGTGCCAGCAGCCCCTCAGGGGCCTACAATGAGCAGTTCTTC

clone size: .
V gene: TRBV3-1/TRBV3-2
J gene: TRBJ2-7
D gene: TRBD1
CDR3 protein: CASSQGQVPYEQYF
CDR3 DNA: TGTGCCAGCAGCCAGGGACAGGTTCCCTACGAGCAGTACTTC

clone size: .
V gene: TRBV2
J gene: TRBJ2-3
D gene: .
CDR3 protein: CASTRTDTQYF
CDR3 DNA: TGTGCCAGCACTCGCACAGATACGCAGTATTTT

clone size: .
V gene: TRBV19
J gene: TRBJ1-5
D gene: .
CDR3 protein: CASSISGSNNQPQHF
CDR3 DNA: TGTGCCAGTAGTATTTCGGGTAGTAACAATCAGCCCCAGCATTTT

clone size: .
V gene: TRBV2
J gene: TRBJ1-2
D gene: .
CDR3 protein: CASSEVLYSGYTF
CDR3 DNA: TGTGCCAGCAGTGAAGTCTTGTATAGTGGCTACACCTTC

clone size: .
V gene: TRBV7-8
J gene: TRBJ1-5
D gene: TRBD1
CDR3 protein: CASSTGTGRSNQPQHF
CDR3 DNA: TGTGCCAGCAGCACCGGGACAGGGAGAAGCAATCAGCCCCAGCATTTT

clone size: .
V gene: TRBV7-2
J gene: TRBJ2-7
D gene: TRBD2
CDR3 protein: CASSPSFSGTHSYEQYF
CDR3 DNA: TGTGCCAGCAGCCCATCATTCAGCGGGACCCACTCCTACGAGCAGTACTTC

clone size: few
V gene: TRBV7-9
J gene: TRBJ1-5
D gene: .
CDR3 protein: CASSLGQGTGKPQHF
CDR3 DNA: TGTGCCAGCAGCTTGGGCCAGGGGACGGGTAAGCCCCAGCATTTT

clone size: .
V gene: TRBV10-3
J gene: TRBJ1-4
D gene: .
CDR3 protein: CAISESTPGVTELFF
CDR3 DNA: TGTGCCATCAGTGAGTCGACTCCAGGGGTGACGGAACTGTTTTTT

clone size: few
V gene: TRBV7-9
J gene: TRBJ2-1
D gene: .
CDR3 protein: CASSYRQPTYNEQFF
CDR3 DNA: TGTGCCAGCAGCTACCGACAGCCCACCTACAATGAGCAGTTCTTC

clone size: .
V gene: TRBV5-6
J gene: TRBJ1-6
D gene: TRBD1
CDR3 protein: CASSLARDSNSPLHF
CDR3 DNA: TGTGCCAGCAGCCTGGCCCGGGACAGTAATTCACCCCTCCACTTT

clone size: many
V gene: TRBV4-3
J gene: TRBJ2-4
D gene: .
CDR3 protein: CASSPSVGVAANKNIQYF
CDR3 DNA: TGCGCCAGCAGCCCTTCTGTAGGAGTAGCGGCAAACAAAAACATTCAGTACTTC

clone size: .
V gene: TRBV5-4
J gene: TRBJ1-6
D gene: .
CDR3 protein: CASTKGAPIDNSPLHF
CDR3 DNA: TGTGCCAGCACGAAAGGGGCCCCGATCGATAATTCACCCCTCCACTTT

clone size: .
V gene: TRBV28
J gene: TRBJ1-2
D gene: .
CDR3 protein: CASTVGHQANYGYTF
CDR3 DNA: TGTGCCAGCACCGTAGGACATCAAGCTAACTATGGCTACACCTTC

clone size: .
V gene: TRBV24-1
J gene: TRBJ1-2
D gene: TRBD1
CDR3 protein: CATSDVTGNYGYTF
CDR3 DNA: TGTGCCACCAGTGATGTGACAGGGAACTATGGCTACACCTTC

clone size: .
V gene: TRBV5-1
J gene: TRBJ1-4
D gene: TRBD1
CDR3 protein: CASSGGQGLSEKLFF
CDR3 DNA: TGCGCCAGCAGCGGCGGACAGGGATTGTCTGAAAAACTGTTTTTT

clone size: .
V gene: TRBV7-2
J gene: TRBJ1-2
D gene: TRBD1
CDR3 protein: CASSLNSAGQGAGGYTF
CDR3 DNA: TGTGCCAGCAGCTTAAATTCCGCCGGACAGGGGGCAGGTGGCTACACCTTC

clone size: .
V gene: TRBV29-1
J gene: TRBJ2-7
D gene: .
CDR3 protein: CSVEFGQGTYEQYF
CDR3 DNA: TGCAGCGTTGAATTTGGGCAGGGGACGTACGAGCAGTACTTC

clone size: .
V gene: TRBV5-1
J gene: TRBJ2-1
D gene: TRBD2
CDR3 protein: CASSLAGLASNEQFF
CDR3 DNA: TGCGCCAGCAGCTTGGCTGGACTAGCGTCCAATGAGCAGTTCTTC

clone size: .
V gene: TRBV19
J gene: TRBJ1-2
D gene: .
CDR3 protein: CASSISVQSNYGYTF
CDR3 DNA: TGTGCCAGTAGTATTTCGGTACAGAGTAACTATGGCTACACCTTC

clone size: .
V gene: TRBV19
J gene: TRBJ2-2
D gene: TRBD2
CDR3 protein: CASTPLADHRELFF
CDR3 DNA: TGTGCCAGTACTCCACTAGCGGATCACCGGGAGCTGTTTTTT

clone size: .
V gene: TRBV28
J gene: TRBJ2-2
D gene: TRBD1
CDR3 protein: CASSSLGRDRVVGELFF
CDR3 DNA: TGTGCCAGCAGTTCCCTGGGTAGGGACAGGGTTGTCGGGGAGCTGTTTTTT

clone size: .
V gene: TRBV3-1/TRBV3-2
J gene: TRBJ1-1
D gene: .
CDR3 protein: CASRGGGSEAFF
CDR3 DNA: TGTGCCAGCAGAGGGGGGGGGTCTGAAGCTTTCTTT

clone size: .
V gene: TRBV30
J gene: TRBJ2-4
D gene: .
CDR3 protein: CALDSPLYDIQYF
CDR3 DNA: TGTGCCTTAGACAGTCCGCTCTATGACATTCAGTACTTC

clone size: .
V gene: TRBV28
J gene: TRBJ1-5
D gene: .
CDR3 protein: CASSSGQFESYYGNQPQHF
CDR3 DNA: TGTGCCAGCAGTTCAGGACAGTTTGAATCCTACTATGGCAATCAGCCCCAGCATTTT

clone size: once
V gene: TRBV10-3
J gene: TRBJ2-1
D gene: TRBD2
CDR3 protein: CAISEWEGPGNEQFF
CDR3 DNA: TGTGCCATCAGCGAGTGGGAGGGCCCCGGGAATGAGCAGTTCTTC

clone size: .
V gene: TRBV5-4
J gene: TRBJ1-3
D gene: TRBD1
CDR3 protein: CASSVSGQGAGNTIYF
CDR3 DNA: TGTGCCAGCAGCGTGTCCGGACAGGGGGCTGGAAACACCATATATTTT

clone size: .
V gene: TRBV6-2/TRBV6-3
J gene: TRBJ2-5
D gene: TRBD2
CDR3 protein: CASSYGPSGVFETQYF
CDR3 DNA: TGTGCCAGCAGTTACGGCCCTAGCGGGGTTTTTGAGACCCAGTACTTC

clone size: once
V gene: TRBV12-3/TRBV12-4
J gene: TRBJ1-6
D gene: .
CDR3 protein: CASTPSGYSPLHF
CDR3 DNA: TGTGCCAGTACTCCGTCGGGGTATTCACCCCTCCACTTT